This entry concerns a single T cell receptor (beta chain). No antigen is known for it. Base qualities were left out, and no much larger clone turns up one base away. TCRbeta CDR3 regions were amplified from genomic DNA using the immunoSEQ Assay, a bias-controlled multiplex PCR. The original methods were these. Nucleated cell counts per sample were estimated from amplification of reference gene primers within the assay. Sequence reads were collapsed and filtered to measure the absolute abundance of every unique TCRbeta CDR3 rearrangement. For each sample, productive Simpson clonality was calculated as the square root of Simpson's diversity index across productive rearrangements. TCRdb mirrors the immuneACCESS table, restricted to in-frame sequences. Some clones are absent from its copies; in checked studies, under half trace to an unresolved V gene, and the reason for the others is unknown. The V and J calls and clone size come from that table; D and trimming were worked out from the DNA. The sample table shows 350,000 to 450,000 clones, and around nine tenths are seen once. The ten largest account for less than 9% of the sample.

Including cysteine and phenylalanine, the CDR3 has 14 amino acids. Only CDR3 DNA remains: 42 bases, in frame from the first base. The germline V gene supplies CDR1 MGHDK and CDR2 SYGVNS. Trimming removed 4 bases from V and 5 bases from J; the gene matches leave 5 bases unexplained. The record originates from a study of blood T cell repertoires in COVID-19 (dated by TCRdb to about 2020). In the study overall: Samples covering the acute and convalescent phases of COVID-19 were provided by collaborators in the United States, Italy and Spain. Subjects who had been exposed to COVID-19, were actively infected with it, or had recovered from it provided the deeply sampled blood TCRbeta repertoires that made up the dataset. The prospective study material was composed of cDNA or gDNA derived from T cells, B-cell-depleted T cells, or PBMCs. A freely available public database, intended as a resource for researchers studying the immune response to SARS-CoV-2, is where the repertoires were released. Where available, HLA class I and class II types were taken from metadata supplied by the sample provider and were not determined by assay-based typing. Samples were obtained from the ongoing ImmuneRACE study (first 160 participants) and from 1,200 or so subjects provided by 6 global collaborators. Sample metadata almost always included a de-identified subject ID, COVID-19 status, age in years and sex.

One collaborating source in Seattle enrolled patients during active infection and followed them longitudinally through the course of disease. Whole blood was collected in K2EDTA tubes by collaborating institutions according to the institutions' own protocols. For TCRbeta analysis, collaborator samples were shipped as frozen whole blood, as isolated PBMCs, or as DNA extracted from either sample type. Study-wide conclusions, independent of this receptor: How much clinical and demographic metadata was included differed by source and by participant, and the metadata was provided uncurated.

The material sequenced was peripheral blood. This TCR was recovered from a woman aged 55-70 years with COVID-19, enrolled during active disease. This sequence uses TRBV25-1 and TRBJ1-1, with TRBD1 matching 9 junction bases. The CDR3: CASSARDRATEAFF. The DNA sequence is given as TGTGCCAGCAGTGCTAGGGACAGGGCGACTGAAGCTTTCTTT.